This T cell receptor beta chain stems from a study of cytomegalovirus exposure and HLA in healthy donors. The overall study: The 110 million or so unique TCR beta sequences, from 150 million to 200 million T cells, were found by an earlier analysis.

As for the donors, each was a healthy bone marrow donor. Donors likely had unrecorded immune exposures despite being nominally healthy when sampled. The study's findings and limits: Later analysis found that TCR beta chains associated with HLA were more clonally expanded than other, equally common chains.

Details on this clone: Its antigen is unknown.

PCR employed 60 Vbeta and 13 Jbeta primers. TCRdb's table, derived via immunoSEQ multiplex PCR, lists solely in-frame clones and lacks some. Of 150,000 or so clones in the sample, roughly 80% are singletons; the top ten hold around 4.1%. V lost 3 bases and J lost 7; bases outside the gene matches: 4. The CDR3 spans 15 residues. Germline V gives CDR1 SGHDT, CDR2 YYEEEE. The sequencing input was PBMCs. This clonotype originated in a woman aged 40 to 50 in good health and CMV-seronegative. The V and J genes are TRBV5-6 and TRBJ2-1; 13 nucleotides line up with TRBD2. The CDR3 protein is CASSSGLAGVNEQFF. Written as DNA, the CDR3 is TGTGCCAGCAGCTCCGGACTAGCGGGGGTAAATGAGCAGTTCTTC.